This is a list of T cell receptor beta chains from one sample in a study of cytomegalovirus exposure and HLA in healthy donors. TCRdb's copy holds only in-frame clones and misses some; the assay was immunoSEQ multiplex PCR. Found here are about 56,000 clones, approximately 93% of them singletons; the top ten hold more than 1.5%. The sequenced sample was PBMCs. These receptors all come from a woman between 18 and 29 years old in good health and CMV-seropositive. The CDR3 runs from the conserved cysteine through the conserved F or W. The D gene is left open where the match is weak. The size of a clone is reported for some rows only, either as once, few or many, or as a class for expanded clones.

clone size: .; D gene: .; V gene: TRBV11-1; J gene: TRBJ2-2; CDR3 protein: CASSQGGGELFF; CDR3 DNA: TGTGCCAGCAGCCAGGGGGGCGGGGAGCTGTTTTTT
clone size: .; D gene: .; V gene: TRBV5-4; J gene: TRBJ1-2; CDR3 protein: CASRKGDKGGYTF; CDR3 DNA: TGTGCCAGCAGGAAGGGGGACAAGGGCGGCTACACCTTC
clone size: .; D gene: .; V gene: TRBV11-2; J gene: TRBJ2-5; CDR3 protein: CASSLEGRNQETQYF; CDR3 DNA: TGTGCCAGCAGCTTAGAGGGGAGGAACCAAGAGACCCAGTACTTC
clone size: .; D gene: TRBD1; V gene: TRBV28; J gene: TRBJ2-7; CDR3 protein: CASNGTVSSYEQYF; CDR3 DNA: TGTGCCAGCAACGGGACAGTCAGCTCCTACGAGCAGTACTTC
clone size: .; D gene: TRBD1; V gene: TRBV2; J gene: TRBJ1-4; CDR3 protein: CASIGQASNEKLFF; CDR3 DNA: TGTGCCAGCATTGGACAGGCCTCTAATGAAAAACTGTTTTTT
clone size: .; D gene: TRBD2; V gene: TRBV9; J gene: TRBJ2-3; CDR3 protein: CASSVGLAGAGDTQYF; CDR3 DNA: TGTGCCAGCAGCGTCGGCCTAGCGGGGGCCGGAGATACGCAGTATTTT
clone size: .; D gene: TRBD1; V gene: TRBV6-5; J gene: TRBJ2-7; CDR3 protein: CASSHPDRGSNEQYF; CDR3 DNA: TGTGCCAGCAGTCACCCCGACAGGGGCAGCAACGAGCAGTACTTC
clone size: .; D gene: TRBD1; V gene: TRBV2; J gene: TRBJ1-6; CDR3 protein: CASSEGQGASPLHF; CDR3 DNA: TGTGCCAGCAGTGAAGGACAGGGGGCGAGCCCCCTCCACTTT
clone size: .; D gene: TRBD1; V gene: TRBV28; J gene: TRBJ1-1; CDR3 protein: CALRVGTGEAFF; CDR3 DNA: TGTGCCCTAAGAGTAGGGACAGGAGAAGCTTTCTTT
clone size: once; D gene: TRBD1; V gene: TRBV10-3; J gene: TRBJ2-4; CDR3 protein: CASSPVGQGNSIQYF; CDR3 DNA: TGTGCCAGCAGCCCCGTTGGACAGGGTAATAGCATTCAGTACTTC
clone size: .; D gene: .; V gene: TRBV27; J gene: TRBJ1-5; CDR3 protein: CASSFQGFRQPQHF; CDR3 DNA: TGTGCCAGCAGTTTCCAGGGGTTCCGTCAGCCCCAGCATTTT
clone size: .; D gene: .; V gene: TRBV7-8; J gene: TRBJ1-2; CDR3 protein: CASSLGGGRYGYTF; CDR3 DNA: TGTGCCAGCAGCTTAGGTGGAGGCCGCTATGGCTACACCTTC
clone size: .; D gene: TRBD1; V gene: TRBV7-2; J gene: TRBJ2-5; CDR3 protein: CASSKNDRVMAKTQYF; CDR3 DNA: TGTGCCAGCAGCAAAAACGACAGGGTTATGGCGAAGACCCAGTACTTC
clone size: .; D gene: .; V gene: TRBV6-5; J gene: TRBJ1-4; CDR3 protein: CASSYGPGNEKLFF; CDR3 DNA: TGTGCCAGCAGTTACGGGCCGGGGAATGAAAAACTGTTTTTT
clone size: .; D gene: .; V gene: TRBV20-1; J gene: TRBJ2-5; CDR3 protein: CSARERETQYF; CDR3 DNA: TGCAGTGCCCGTGAGCGGGAGACCCAGTACTTC
clone size: .; D gene: TRBD2; V gene: TRBV4-1; J gene: TRBJ2-5; CDR3 protein: CASSQFSGEETQYF; CDR3 DNA: TGCGCCAGCAGCCAATTTAGCGGGGAGGAGACCCAGTACTTC
clone size: .; D gene: TRBD1; V gene: TRBV6-5; J gene: TRBJ2-3; CDR3 protein: CASSYEGAGTDTQYF; CDR3 DNA: TGTGCCAGCAGTTACGAGGGGGCAGGGACAGATACGCAGTATTTT
clone size: .; D gene: .; V gene: TRBV13; J gene: TRBJ1-1; CDR3 protein: CASSWGGLGAFF; CDR3 DNA: TGTGCCAGCAGCTGGGGGGGGCTTGGAGCTTTCTTT
clone size: .; D gene: .; V gene: TRBV5-1; J gene: TRBJ2-3; CDR3 protein: CASNGKRGTDTQYF; CDR3 DNA: TGCGCCAGCAATGGCAAGCGCGGTACAGATACGCAGTATTTT
clone size: .; D gene: .; V gene: TRBV29-1; J gene: TRBJ1-1; CDR3 protein: CSVATTNTEAFF; CDR3 DNA: TGCAGCGTCGCAACTACAAACACTGAAGCTTTCTTT
clone size: .; D gene: TRBD1; V gene: TRBV4-2; J gene: TRBJ2-7; CDR3 protein: CASSQGGGRVGYEQYF; CDR3 DNA: TGTGCCAGCAGCCAAGGAGGGGGCAGGGTCGGTTACGAGCAGTACTTC
clone size: .; D gene: TRBD2; V gene: TRBV30; J gene: TRBJ2-5; CDR3 protein: CAWTWGLAGAPGYF; CDR3 DNA: TGTGCCTGGACTTGGGGACTAGCGGGCGCCCCAGGGTACTTC
clone size: .; D gene: .; V gene: TRBV5-8; J gene: TRBJ1-5; CDR3 protein: CASSLSLSNQPQHF; CDR3 DNA: TGTGCCAGCAGCTTGAGTCTAAGCAATCAGCCCCAGCATTTT
clone size: .; D gene: .; V gene: TRBV5-4; J gene: TRBJ2-7; CDR3 protein: CASSEGLPETYEQYF; CDR3 DNA: TGTGCCAGCAGCGAGGGACTTCCAGAGACCTACGAGCAGTACTTC
clone size: .; D gene: .; V gene: TRBV25-1; J gene: TRBJ2-3; CDR3 protein: CASSRTGSGTQYF; CDR3 DNA: TGTGCCAGCAGTCGCACAGGGAGTGGTACGCAGTATTTT
clone size: .; D gene: TRBD1; V gene: TRBV5-1; J gene: TRBJ1-2; CDR3 protein: CASSPDRAVESYTF; CDR3 DNA: TGCGCCAGCAGCCCGGACAGGGCGGTCGAAAGCTACACCTTC
clone size: .; D gene: .; V gene: TRBV19; J gene: TRBJ1-2; CDR3 protein: CASSATLILSHSNYGYTF; CDR3 DNA: TGTGCCAGTAGTGCAACTCTGATACTCTCGCATTCTAACTATGGCTACACCTTC
clone size: once; D gene: .; V gene: TRBV2; J gene: TRBJ2-3; CDR3 protein: CASSVGQRADTQYF; CDR3 DNA: TGTGCCAGCAGTGTGGGTCAGCGCGCAGATACGCAGTATTTT
clone size: .; D gene: TRBD1; V gene: TRBV7-9; J gene: TRBJ1-1; CDR3 protein: CASSLVGTAQVGAFF; CDR3 DNA: TGTGCCAGCAGCTTAGTAGGGACAGCTCAGGTAGGAGCTTTCTTT
clone size: .; D gene: TRBD1; V gene: TRBV6-6; J gene: TRBJ2-7; CDR3 protein: CASNRGYTYEQYF; CDR3 DNA: TGTGCCAGCAACAGGGGGTATACCTACGAGCAGTACTTC
clone size: .; D gene: TRBD1; V gene: TRBV2; J gene: TRBJ2-1; CDR3 protein: CASRKDRAGPNEQFF; CDR3 DNA: TGTGCCAGCAGGAAAGACAGGGCGGGCCCCAATGAGCAGTTCTTC
clone size: .; D gene: TRBD2; V gene: TRBV7-6; J gene: TRBJ2-1; CDR3 protein: CASSRLTRGVFYNEQFF; CDR3 DNA: TGTGCCAGCAGCCGTCTCACGCGGGGGGTTTTCTACAATGAGCAGTTCTTC
clone size: .; D gene: .; V gene: TRBV7-9; J gene: TRBJ1-2; CDR3 protein: CASSLTPVTGTPGLGYTF; CDR3 DNA: TGTGCCAGCAGCTTAACGCCTGTGACAGGCACCCCAGGGCTGGGCTACACCTTC
clone size: .; D gene: .; V gene: TRBV5-8; J gene: TRBJ2-1; CDR3 protein: CASSLWRDEQFF; CDR3 DNA: TGTGCCAGCAGCTTGTGGCGGGATGAGCAGTTCTTC